This T cell receptor beta chain was sequenced in a study of shared clonotypes between healthy human individuals. Study-wide results and caveats: Sorted-subset sequencing, rarefaction showed, was incomplete despite large depth.

Germline CDR1 MNHEY, CDR2 SMNVEV (reference sequence). V was pared by 6 bases and J by 7 bases, with 9 bases of the junction left unmatched. This CDR3 region has 14 residues. Only in-frame clones appear in the TCRdb table, and some are missing; sequencing was by immunoSEQ multiplex PCR. The table shows some 2.3 million clones, with 93% occurring only once. On this clone: The target antigen is unknown.

The sequence derives from a young man in good health. Some clones in this sample may be carry-over from other donors' samples. This chain links TRBV27 with TRBJ1-1; TRBD1 matches at 9 bases. The sample comprised naive CD4+ T cells from PBMCs. Indicated subset: CD45RA+ positively selected. CDR3 in amino acids: CASRQTGGRGEAFF. The CDR3 DNA follows: TGTGCCAGCAGGCAAACAGGGGGCCGGGGTGAAGCTTTCTTT.